These T cell receptor beta chains were read from a single sample in a study of blood T cell repertoires in COVID-19. Produced via immunoSEQ multiplex PCR; TCRdb's table is partial and in-frame only. The sample lists around 400,000 clones; roughly 80% were seen once. The sequencing input was PBMCs or T cells enriched from blood (not recorded which). The receptor set was obtained from a woman aged 45-65 years who had recovered from COVID-19. Each CDR3 is given with its conserved first and last residue. Fields, in order: J gene, V gene, D gene, clone size, CDR3 DNA, CDR3 protein. A D gene is named only where the DNA matches it firmly. Size is omitted from some rows. Given values are once, few, many or a class for expanded clones.

j_gene: TRBJ2-7
v_gene: TRBV6-2/TRBV6-3
d_gene: TRBD1
abundance: -
CDR3nt: TGTGCCAGCAGTTACCCCCGGACAGGGAATCCTTACGAGCAGTACTTC
CDR3aa: CASSYPRTGNPYEQYF

j_gene: TRBJ2-3
v_gene: TRBV24-1
d_gene: TRBD2
abundance: -
CDR3nt: TGTGCCACCAGTGGGACTAGCGGGGGCGCAGATACGCAGTATTTT
CDR3aa: CATSGTSGGADTQYF

j_gene: TRBJ1-2
v_gene: TRBV30
d_gene: -
abundance: -
CDR3nt: TGTGCCTGGAGTCTGCAGGGCGTCTATGGCTACACCTTC
CDR3aa: CAWSLQGVYGYTF

j_gene: TRBJ1-6
v_gene: TRBV30
d_gene: -
abundance: -
CDR3nt: TGTGCCTGGAGTGTTGAGAGGGGGAATTCACCCCTCCACTTT
CDR3aa: CAWSVERGNSPLHF

j_gene: TRBJ1-4
v_gene: TRBV6-5
d_gene: -
abundance: -
CDR3nt: TGTGCCAGCAGAAAACTGAGTGAAAAACTGTTTTTT
CDR3aa: CASRKLSEKLFF

j_gene: TRBJ2-5
v_gene: TRBV18
d_gene: -
abundance: -
CDR3nt: TGTGCCAGCTCACCACCGACCGGGGAGACCCAGTACTTC
CDR3aa: CASSPPTGETQYF

j_gene: TRBJ2-7
v_gene: TRBV2
d_gene: -
abundance: -
CDR3nt: TGTGCCAGCAGTGGGGCAGGGAACTACGAGCAGTACTTC
CDR3aa: CASSGAGNYEQYF

j_gene: TRBJ1-3
v_gene: TRBV27
d_gene: -
abundance: -
CDR3nt: TGTGCCAGCGCGAGGGGAAACACCATATATTTT
CDR3aa: CASARGNTIYF

j_gene: TRBJ2-3
v_gene: TRBV4-2
d_gene: TRBD2
abundance: -
CDR3nt: TGTGCCAGCAGCCCCCAAGGCGTGGGGGTAGCGGGGGGAAGAGATACGCAGTATTTT
CDR3aa: CASSPQGVGVAGGRDTQYF

j_gene: TRBJ2-5
v_gene: TRBV7-2
d_gene: TRBD2
abundance: -
CDR3nt: TGTGCCAGCAGCTTACGGGGGGTTCAAGAGACCCAGTACTTC
CDR3aa: CASSLRGVQETQYF

j_gene: TRBJ1-1
v_gene: TRBV4-3
d_gene: -
abundance: -
CDR3nt: TGCGCCAGCAGCCAAGATCTTCCGGGGGTTGGCACTGAAGCTTTCTTT
CDR3aa: CASSQDLPGVGTEAFF

j_gene: TRBJ1-5
v_gene: TRBV28
d_gene: -
abundance: -
CDR3nt: -
CDR3aa: CASSFLAGGEGNQPQHF

j_gene: TRBJ1-5
v_gene: TRBV7-8
d_gene: TRBD1
abundance: -
CDR3nt: TGTGCCAGCAGCGAATGGGGACAGGGGGCCCGGGGACAGCCCCAGCATTTT
CDR3aa: CASSEWGQGARGQPQHF

j_gene: TRBJ2-3
v_gene: TRBV7-9
d_gene: -
abundance: -
CDR3nt: TGTGCCAGCAGCCAGGCAGGGGATACGCAGTATTTT
CDR3aa: CASSQAGDTQYF

j_gene: TRBJ1-2
v_gene: TRBV9
d_gene: -
abundance: -
CDR3nt: TGTGCCAGCAGCGTAGGCGGCGACTATGGCTACACCTTC
CDR3aa: CASSVGGDYGYTF

j_gene: TRBJ1-1
v_gene: TRBV19
d_gene: -
abundance: -
CDR3nt: TGTGCCAGCCTACAGGGGAACACTGAAGCTTTCTTT
CDR3aa: CASLQGNTEAFF

j_gene: TRBJ2-7
v_gene: TRBV6-2/TRBV6-3
d_gene: -
abundance: once
CDR3nt: TGTGCCAGCAGCCCTGACAGGAGACTCTCCTACGAGCAGTACTTC
CDR3aa: CASSPDRRLSYEQYF